This T cell receptor beta chain comes out of a study of blood T cells in healthy people across ages. Through a sample-barcoded 5' primer and a J-beta primer mix, a second PCR was run for 7 to 11 cycles. MiXCR, applied by TCRdb to the 5' RACE reads, yields one record per CDR3 protein. The sample carries approximately 400,000 distinct CDR3 sequences, approximately 52% recorded once. This CDR3 is built from 16 residues. Germline CDR1 and CDR2: SEHNR and FQNEAQ (reference sequence). V trimming: 5 bases; J trimming: 0 bases; junction bases outside the gene matches: 5. This sequence joins TRBV7-9 and TRBJ2-5; 11 nucleotides line up with TRBD2. Sequenced: blood. The TCR originated in a man in his fifties or sixties in good health. Here the CDR3 reads CASSPGLAGNQETQYF. DNA for the CDR3: TGTGCCAGCAGCCCCGGACTAGCGGGCAACCAAGAGACCCAGTACTTC.